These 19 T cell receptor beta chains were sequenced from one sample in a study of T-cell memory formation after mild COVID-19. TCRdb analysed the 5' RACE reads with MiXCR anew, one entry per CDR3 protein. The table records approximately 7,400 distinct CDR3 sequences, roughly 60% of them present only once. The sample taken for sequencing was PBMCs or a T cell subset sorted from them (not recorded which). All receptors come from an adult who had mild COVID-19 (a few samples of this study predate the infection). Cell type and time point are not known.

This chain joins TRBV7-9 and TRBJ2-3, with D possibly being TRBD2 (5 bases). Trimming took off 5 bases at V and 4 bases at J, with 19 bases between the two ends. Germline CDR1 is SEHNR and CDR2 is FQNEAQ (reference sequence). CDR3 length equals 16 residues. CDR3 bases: TGTGCCAGCAGCGCTAGAGCGGTCTCTAAGGCAGATACGCAGTATTTT. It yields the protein CASSARAVSKADTQYF.

The CDR3 sequence is CASSTRGLTDTQYF. The CDR3 DNA sequence: TGTGCCAGCAGTACCAGGGGGCTGACAGATACGCAGTATTTT. V gene TRBV9 combines with J gene TRBJ2-3, with 8 bases fitting TRBD1. V dropped 5 bases and J dropped 3; count of bases not matched to a gene: 5. This CDR3 comprises 14 residues. CDR1 is SGDLS and CDR2 is YYNGEE in the germline V gene.

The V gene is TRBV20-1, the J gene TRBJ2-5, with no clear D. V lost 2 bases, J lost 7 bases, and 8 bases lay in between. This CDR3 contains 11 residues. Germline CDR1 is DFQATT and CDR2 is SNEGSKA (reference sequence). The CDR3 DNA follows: TGCAGTGCTAGAAGAGGACCGACCCAGTACTTC. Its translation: CSARRGPTQYF.

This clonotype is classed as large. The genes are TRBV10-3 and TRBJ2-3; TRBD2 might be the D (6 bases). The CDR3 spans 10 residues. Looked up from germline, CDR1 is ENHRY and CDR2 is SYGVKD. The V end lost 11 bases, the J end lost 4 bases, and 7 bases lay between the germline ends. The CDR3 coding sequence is TGTGCCTCGGGGGCAGATACGCAGTATTTT. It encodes CASGADTQYF.

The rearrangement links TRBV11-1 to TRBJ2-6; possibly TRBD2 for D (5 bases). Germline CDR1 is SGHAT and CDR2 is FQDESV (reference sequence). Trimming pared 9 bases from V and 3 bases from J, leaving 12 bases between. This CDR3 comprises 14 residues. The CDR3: CARKAGDGANVLTF. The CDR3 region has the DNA TGTGCCAGGAAAGCCGGGGATGGGGCCAACGTCCTGACTTTC. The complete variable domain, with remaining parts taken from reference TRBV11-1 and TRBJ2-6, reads EAEVAQSPRYKITEKSQAVAFWCDPISGHATLYWYRQILGQGPELLVQFQDESVVDDSQLPKDRFSAERLKGVDSTLKIQPAELGDSAMYLCARKAGDGANVLTFGAGSRLTVL.

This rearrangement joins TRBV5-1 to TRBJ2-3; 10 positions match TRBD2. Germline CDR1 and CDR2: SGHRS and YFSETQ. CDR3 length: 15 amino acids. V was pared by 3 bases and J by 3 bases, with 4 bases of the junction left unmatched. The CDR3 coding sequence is TGCGCCAGCAGCTATAGCGGGAGGACAACAGATACGCAGTATTTT. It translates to CASSYSGRTTDTQYF.

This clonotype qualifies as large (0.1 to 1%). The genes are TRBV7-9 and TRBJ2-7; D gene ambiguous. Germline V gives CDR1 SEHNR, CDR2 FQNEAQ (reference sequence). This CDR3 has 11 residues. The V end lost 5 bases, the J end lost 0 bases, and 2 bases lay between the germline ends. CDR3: CASSDSYEQYV. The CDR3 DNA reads TGTGCCAGCAGCGACTCCTACGAGCAGTACGTC.

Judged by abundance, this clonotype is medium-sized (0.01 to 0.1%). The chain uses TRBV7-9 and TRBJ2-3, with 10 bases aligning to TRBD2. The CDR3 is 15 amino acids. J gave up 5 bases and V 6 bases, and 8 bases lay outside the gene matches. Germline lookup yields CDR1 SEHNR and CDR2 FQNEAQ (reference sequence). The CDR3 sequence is CASSLTSGVEDTQYF. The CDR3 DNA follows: TGTGCCAGCAGTCTAACTAGCGGGGTTGAAGATACGCAGTATTTT.

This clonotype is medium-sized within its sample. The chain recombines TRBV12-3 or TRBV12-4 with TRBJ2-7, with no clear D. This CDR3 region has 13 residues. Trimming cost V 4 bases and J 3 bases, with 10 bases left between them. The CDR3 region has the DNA TGTGCCAGCAGTTGGGGTGGAGTCTACGAGCAGTACGTC. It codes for CASSWGGVYEQYV.

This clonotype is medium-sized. The CDR3 region has the DNA TGTGCCAGCAGCCGCTTGAGCCGGGGAAGAAATGAGCTGTTTTTT. Translated, it gives CASSRLSRGRNELFF. J is TRBJ2-2 and V is TRBV3-1; possible D gene TRBD2, 5 bases. The ends were cut back, 4 bases at V and 11 bases at J, with 20 bases in the middle. There are 15 residues in the CDR3. From germline, CDR1 is LGHDT and CDR2 YNNKEL (reference sequence).

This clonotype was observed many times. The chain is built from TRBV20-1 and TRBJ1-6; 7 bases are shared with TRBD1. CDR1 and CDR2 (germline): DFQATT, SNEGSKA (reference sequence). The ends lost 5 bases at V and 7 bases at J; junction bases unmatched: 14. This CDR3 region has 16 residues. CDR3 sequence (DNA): TGCAGTGCTGGAAATCCATCAGGGGGTTTAAATTCACCCCTCCACTTT. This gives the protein CSAGNPSGGLNSPLHF.

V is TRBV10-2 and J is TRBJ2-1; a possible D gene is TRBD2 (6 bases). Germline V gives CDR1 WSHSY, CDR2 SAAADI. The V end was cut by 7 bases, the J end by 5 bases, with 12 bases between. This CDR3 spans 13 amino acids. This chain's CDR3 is CASTRGLDNEQFF. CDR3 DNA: TGCGCCAGCACCCGGGGGTTAGACAATGAGCAGTTCTTC.

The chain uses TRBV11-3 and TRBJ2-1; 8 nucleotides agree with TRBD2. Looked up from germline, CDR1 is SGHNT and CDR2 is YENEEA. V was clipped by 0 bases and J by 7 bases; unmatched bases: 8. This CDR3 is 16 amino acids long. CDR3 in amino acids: CASSLDLSGGRNEQFF. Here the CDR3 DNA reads TGTGCCAGCAGCTTAGATCTGTCGGGAGGGAGGAATGAGCAGTTCTTC.

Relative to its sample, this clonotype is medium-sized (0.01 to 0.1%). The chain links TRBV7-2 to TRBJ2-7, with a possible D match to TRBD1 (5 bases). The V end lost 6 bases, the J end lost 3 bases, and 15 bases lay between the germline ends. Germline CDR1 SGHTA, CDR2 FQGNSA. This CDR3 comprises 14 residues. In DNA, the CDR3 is TGTGCCAGCAGAGCCTCCAGGGAAGACTACGAGCAGTACGTC. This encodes CASRASREDYEQYV.

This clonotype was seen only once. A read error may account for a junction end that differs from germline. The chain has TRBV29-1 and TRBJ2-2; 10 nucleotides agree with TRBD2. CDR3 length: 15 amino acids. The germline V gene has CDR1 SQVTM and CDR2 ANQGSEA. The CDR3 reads CSVEVAGGYTGELFF. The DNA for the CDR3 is TGCAGCGTAGAAGTAGCGGGAGGATACACCGGGGAGCTGTTTTTT.

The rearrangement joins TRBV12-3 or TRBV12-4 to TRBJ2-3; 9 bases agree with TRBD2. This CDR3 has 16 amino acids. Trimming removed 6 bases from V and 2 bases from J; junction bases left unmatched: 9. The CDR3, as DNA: TGTGCCAGCAGCTCCCCCATAGCGGGGGACACAGATACGCAGTATTTT. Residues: CASSSPIAGDTDTQYF.

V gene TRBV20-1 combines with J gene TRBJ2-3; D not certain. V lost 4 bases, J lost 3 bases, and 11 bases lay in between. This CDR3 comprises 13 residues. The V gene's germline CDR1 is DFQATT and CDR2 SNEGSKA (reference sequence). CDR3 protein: CSAIRGVTDTQYF. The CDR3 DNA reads TGCAGTGCTATCCGCGGAGTAACAGATACGCAGTATTTT.

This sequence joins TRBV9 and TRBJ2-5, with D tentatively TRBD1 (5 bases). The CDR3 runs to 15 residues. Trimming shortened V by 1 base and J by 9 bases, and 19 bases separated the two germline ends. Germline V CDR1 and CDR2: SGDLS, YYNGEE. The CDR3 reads CASSVNPTVGVAQYF. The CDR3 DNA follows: TGTGCCAGCAGCGTAAACCCGACAGTCGGAGTTGCCCAGTACTTC. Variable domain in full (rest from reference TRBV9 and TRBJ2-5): DSGVTQTPKHLITATGQRVTLRCSPRSGDLSVYWYQQSLDQGLQFLIQYYNGEERAKGNILERFSAQQFPDLHSELNLSSLELGDSALYFCASSVNPTVGVAQYFGPGTRLLVL.

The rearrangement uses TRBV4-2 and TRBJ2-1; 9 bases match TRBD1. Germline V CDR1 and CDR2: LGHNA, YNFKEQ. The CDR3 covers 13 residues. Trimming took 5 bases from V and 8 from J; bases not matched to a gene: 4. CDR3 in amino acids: CASSMRQGDEQFF. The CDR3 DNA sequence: TGTGCCAGCAGCATGCGACAGGGGGATGAGCAGTTCTTC.